The 28 T cell receptor beta chains presented below share a single source sample, sequenced in a study of spatial heterogeneity in lung cancer. Study conclusions and caveats: In tumors, expanded intratumoral alpha and beta TCR counts tracked mutation counts.

Time point here: sample taken at primary tumor resection. TCRdb used MiXCR to reprocess the 5' RACE reads, holding one entry per CDR3 protein. The sample includes 6,000 or so distinct CDR3 sequences, 7.5% to 9% of them seen just once. Their antigen targets remain unknown. Sequencing used lung tumor tissue, obtained at surgery. All receptors derive from a female donor with early-stage non-small cell lung cancer.

The table lists this clonotype with many counts. The chain uses TRBV20-1 and TRBJ1-6, with 8 bases lining up with TRBD1. The junction had 6 bases not matched to a gene; V was cut back by 1 base and J by 10 bases. Germline CDR1 and CDR2: DFQATT and SNEGSKA (reference sequence). The CDR3 extends over 14 amino acids. The CDR3 DNA follows: TGCAGTGCTAGAGCAACAGGGGGACGGTCACCCCTCCACTTT. Residues: CSARATGGRSPLHF.

This clonotype was recorded at least ten times. The chain is built from TRBV20-1 and TRBJ2-2; 10 nucleotides line up with TRBD2. V was clipped by 5 bases and J by 1 base; unmatched bases: 1. The CDR3 totals 14 residues. Germline CDR1 and CDR2: DFQATT and SNEGSKA (reference sequence). The CDR3 sequence: CSALAGGNTGELFF. DNA of the CDR3: TGCAGTGCTTTAGCGGGAGGGAACACCGGGGAGCTGTTTTTT.

There are many counts of this clonotype. The chain has TRBV7-2 and TRBJ2-1; D gene ambiguous. Trimming removed 1 base at V and 5 bases at J, with 15 bases between. CDR3 length: 16 residues. Germline-derived CDR1 and CDR2 are SGHTA and FQGNSA. This CDR3 reads CASSLELRLTNNEQFF. The CDR3 DNA reads TGTGCCAGCAGCTTAGAGCTTCGTCTAACCAACAATGAGCAGTTCTTC.

In this sample, this clonotype turned up many times. This rearrangement joins TRBV7-9 to TRBJ2-1, with 8 bases aligning to TRBD2. Germline V gene data show CDR1 as SEHNR and CDR2 as FQNEAQ (reference sequence). The length of the CDR3 is 16 residues. V shed 6 bases and J 4 bases; nucleotides not matched to a gene: 11. CDR3 sequence: CASRREGPGRYNEQFF. The DNA for the CDR3 is TGTGCCAGCAGACGGGAGGGCCCGGGAAGATACAATGAGCAGTTCTTC.

In this sample, this clonotype turned up many times. The V gene is TRBV18, the J gene TRBJ2-3, with 8 positions matching TRBD1. V was clipped by 3 bases and J by 6 bases; unmatched bases: 5. This CDR3 is 14 amino acids long. Germline V gene data show CDR1 as KGHSH and CDR2 as LQKENI. The CDR3 here is CASSPKRDRDTQYF. The CDR3, as DNA: TGTGCCAGCTCACCGAAGAGGGACAGGGATACGCAGTATTTT.

This clonotype was picked up many times. The chain joins TRBV7-9 to TRBJ2-7; D not resolved. The V end was cut by 4 bases, the J end by 1 base, with 8 bases between. Germline V gene data show CDR1 as SEHNR and CDR2 as FQNEAQ (reference sequence). CDR3 length: 13 residues. The CDR3 loop reads CASSSASSYEQYF. CDR3 DNA: TGTGCCAGCAGCTCCGCCTCTTCCTACGAGCAGTACTTC.

This clonotype was recorded at least ten times. The chain has TRBV9 and TRBJ2-5; 7 bases are a match to TRBD2. After removal of 0 bases from V and 2 bases from J, the junction contained 7 bases not matched to a gene. Germline V gene lookup returns CDR1 SGDLS and CDR2 YYNGEE. The CDR3 covers 16 residues. The CDR3 is CASSVAAGREQETQYF. CDR3 coding DNA: TGTGCCAGCAGCGTAGCTGCGGGGCGGGAGCAAGAGACCCAGTACTTC.

This clonotype was recorded many times. The chain recombines TRBV7-2 with TRBJ2-7; 8 bases match TRBD1. The V and J ends lost 2 bases and 3 bases, in that order; junction bases with no gene match: 6. The length of the CDR3 is 15 residues. Germline CDR1 and CDR2: SGHTA and FQGNSA. CDR3 nucleotide sequence: TGTGCCAGCAGCTTAATGGGACAGGCAATCTACGAGCAGTACTTC. Translated: CASSLMGQAIYEQYF.

A few counts support this clonotype. The chain is built from TRBV20-1 and TRBJ1-6; a weak D match, TRBD1 (6 bases). This CDR3 is 16 amino acids long. The ends were cut back, 5 bases at V and 2 bases at J, with 16 bases in the middle. The V gene's germline CDR1 is DFQATT and CDR2 SNEGSKA (reference sequence). CDR3 amino acids: CSAWGAGSPYNSPLHF. The CDR3 DNA sequence: TGCAGTGCTTGGGGGGCGGGGTCCCCCTATAATTCACCCCTCCACTTT.

The chain recombines TRBV5-6 with TRBJ2-1; D perhaps matches TRBD2 (6 bases). The CDR3 runs to 15 residues. CDR1 is SGHDT and CDR2 is YYEEEE in the germline V gene. Trimming shortened V by 0 bases and J by 0 bases, and 7 bases separated the two germline ends. CDR3 coding DNA: TGTGCCAGCAGCTTGGCTAGCGTCTCCTACAATGAGCAGTTCTTC. This encodes CASSLASVSYNEQFF.

This clonotype was detected ten times or more. This chain connects TRBV12-3 or TRBV12-4 to TRBJ1-6; 9 positions match TRBD1. The junction had 5 bases not matched to a gene; V was cut back by 4 bases and J by 7 bases. The CDR3 length is 15 residues. The CDR3 spells CASSSGTGRNSPLHF. The CDR3 DNA sequence: TGTGCCAGCAGTTCAGGGACAGGGAGGAATTCACCCCTCCACTTT.

This clonotype was recorded at least ten times. The chain recombines TRBV7-8 with TRBJ2-2; D uncertain. V shed 5 bases and J shed 8 bases, with 12 bases lying between them. Germline V lookup: CDR1 SGHVS, CDR2 FQNEAQ. This CDR3 comprises 13 residues. The CDR3 DNA reads as TGTGCCAGCAGCGGGCAGACGGAGGGGGAGCTGTTTTTT. Amino acids: CASSGQTEGELFF.

In its sample, this clonotype ranks as medium-sized. The chain joins TRBV7-2 to TRBJ2-3; TRBD1 or TRBD2 may be the D gene (5 bases each). The germline gives CDR1 SGHTA, CDR2 FQGNSA. There are 17 residues in the CDR3. Trimming left V 3 bases short and J 1 base short, with 17 bases between. The CDR3 sequence: CASSLGPGAGRTDTQYF. As DNA, the CDR3 is TGTGCCAGCAGCTTGGGGCCCGGGGCGGGCCGCACAGATACGCAGTATTTT.

This clonotype is labeled as medium-sized. CDR3 coding DNA: TGTGCCAGCAGTTTTGGGGGGGGAAATTCACCCCTCCACTTT. Encoded protein: CASSFGGGNSPLHF. This rearrangement joins TRBV27 to TRBJ1-6; tentatively, D is TRBD1 (5 bases). Germline CDR1 and CDR2: MNHEY and SMNVEV (reference sequence). V lost 3 bases to trimming and J lost 7 bases, with 10 bases between them. The CDR3 spans 14 residues.

This clonotype occurred a few times. This chain joins TRBV20-1 and TRBJ2-5; the match to TRBD1 covers 8 bases. Germline lookup yields CDR1 DFQATT and CDR2 SNEGSKA (reference sequence). Trimming removed 5 bases from V and 2 bases from J; junction bases left unmatched: 4. The CDR3 spans 13 residues. For the CDR3, the DNA is TGCAGTGCTGCACAGGGGGGTCAAGAGACCCAGTACTTC. Amino acid sequence: CSAAQGGQETQYF.

This clonotype appeared many times. The chain uses TRBV6-1 and TRBJ1-6; D gene uncertain. Trimming left V 7 bases short and J 3 bases short, with 7 bases between. The CDR3 consists of 13 residues. From germline, CDR1 is MNHNS and CDR2 SASEGT. CDR3 bases: TGTGCCAGCACTTCCGACTATAATTCACCCCTCCACTTT. Residues: CASTSDYNSPLHF.

This clonotype was observed a handful of times. V gene TRBV12-5 combines with J gene TRBJ1-1; D is perhaps TRBD1 (5 bases). The CDR3 consists of 13 residues. Deletions cut 2 bases from V and 5 bases from J, with 9 bases between. Germline lookup yields CDR1 LGHNT and CDR2 FRNRAP. Here the CDR3 reads CASGLMGRTEAFF. The CDR3 DNA reads as TGTGCTAGTGGTTTGATGGGGCGTACTGAAGCTTTCTTT.

In its sample, this clonotype was seen many times. The genes are TRBV12-3 or TRBV12-4 and TRBJ2-2; D gene uncertain. V lost 1 base, J lost 0 bases, and 6 bases lay in between. The CDR3 consists of 15 residues. The CDR3: CASSLGVANTGELFF. DNA of the CDR3: TGTGCCAGCAGTTTAGGGGTGGCGAACACCGGGGAGCTGTTTTTT.

Many counts were recorded for this clonotype. The germline gene is not matched at one end of the junction; a read error may be the cause. The chain carries TRBV6-1 and TRBJ2-5, with 8 positions matching TRBD1. This CDR3 contains 18 residues. CDR1 is MNHNS, CDR2 SASEGT, per germline. CDR3 nucleotides: TGTGCCAGCACTGAAGCCTTGCCGGGACAGGCGTACCAAGAGACCCAGTACTTC. Its protein product is CASTEALPGQAYQETQYF.

This clonotype appeared many times. The V gene is TRBV6-1, the J gene TRBJ2-2; weak D call: TRBD1 (5 bases). Germline V lookup: CDR1 MNHNS, CDR2 SASEGT. This CDR3 has 15 amino acids. Deletions cut 4 bases from V and 5 bases from J, with 14 bases between. The CDR3 DNA reads as TGTGCCAGCAGTGCGACAGTGGGGATTACCGGGGAGCTGTTTTTT. The encoded protein is CASSATVGITGELFF.

This clonotype counts as medium-sized (0.01 to 0.1%). The V gene is TRBV5-1, the J gene TRBJ2-3, with 11 bases fitting TRBD2. The CDR3 is made up of 17 amino acids. The junction had 7 bases not matched to a gene; V was cut back by 4 bases and J by 0 bases. The germline gives CDR1 SGHRS, CDR2 YFSETQ. This CDR3 is CASSLSGLAGSTDTQYF. Written as DNA, the CDR3 is TGCGCCAGCAGCCTTAGCGGACTAGCGGGCAGCACAGATACGCAGTATTTT.

This clonotype was detected many times. The chain uses TRBV7-2 and TRBJ1-5; D is unresolved. The V and J ends lost 5 bases and 7 bases respectively, with 12 bases between them. Germline V gene lookup returns CDR1 SGHTA and CDR2 FQGNSA. This CDR3 region has 13 residues. The CDR3 loop is CASSAHPGQPQHF. The CDR3 DNA reads TGTGCCAGCAGCGCACACCCGGGACAGCCCCAGCATTTT.

The CDR3 DNA reads TGTGCCAGCTCACCTTGGCCAGCCGAAGAGACCCAGTACTTC. Protein: CASSPWPAEETQYF. The gene calls are TRBV18 and TRBJ2-5; D ambiguous. Germline loops: CDR1 KGHSH, CDR2 LQKENI. This CDR3 spans 14 amino acids. The V and J ends lost 3 bases and 3 bases respectively, with 11 bases between them.

This clonotype occurred many times. The V gene is TRBV5-4, the J gene TRBJ2-3, with 8 bases identical to TRBD1. The CDR3 covers 16 residues. Looked up from germline, CDR1 is SGHNT and CDR2 is YYREEE (reference sequence). Losses at the gene ends were 3 bases for V and 0 bases for J; bases not matched to a gene: 6. The CDR3 DNA reads TGTGCCAGCAGCTCCGGGGACAGGAGAAGCACAGATACGCAGTATTTT. Amino acids: CASSSGDRRSTDTQYF. Full variable domain (outside the CDR3, taken from reference TRBV5-4 and TRBJ2-3): ETGVTQSPTHLIKTRGQQVTLRCSSQSGHNTVSWYQQALGQGPQFIFQYYREEENGRGNFPPRFSGLQFPNYSSELNVNALELDDSALYLCASSSGDRRSTDTQYFGPGTRLTVL.

This clonotype was observed at least ten times. CDR3 bases: TGTGCCAGCAGCCCCCAAGGGGATAGCACAGATACGCAGTATTTT. Its protein product is CASSPQGDSTDTQYF. The chain joins TRBV7-9 to TRBJ2-3; the D gene is possibly TRBD1 (5 bases). The germline CDR1 and CDR2 sequences are SEHNR and FQNEAQ (reference sequence). The V and J ends lost 5 bases and 0 bases respectively, with 12 bases between them. This CDR3 contains 15 residues.

This clonotype rates as medium-sized. The gene calls are TRBV19 and TRBJ2-1; 14 nucleotides agree with TRBD2. V lost 6 bases to trimming and J lost 6 bases; unmatched junction nucleotides: 4. The CDR3 runs to 15 residues. Germline loops: CDR1 LNHDA, CDR2 SQIVND (reference sequence). The CDR3: CASREGLAGANEQFF. The CDR3 DNA sequence: TGTGCCAGTAGAGAGGGACTAGCGGGAGCCAATGAGCAGTTCTTC.

This clonotype occurred many times. The chain employs TRBV3-1 and TRBJ1-2; D is undetermined. The CDR3 contains 13 residues. With 0 bases removed from V and 6 bases from J, the gap between germline ends came to 8 bases. Germline loops: CDR1 LGHDT, CDR2 YNNKEL (reference sequence). CDR3 loop: CASSQEIGNGYTF. The CDR3 DNA sequence: TGTGCCAGCAGCCAAGAGATCGGGAATGGCTACACCTTC. The variable domain in full, completed from reference TRBV3-1 and TRBJ1-2, reads DTAVSQTPKYLVTQMGNDKSIKCEQNLGHDTMYWYKQDSKKFLKIMFSYNNKELIINETVPNRFSPKSPDKAHLNLHINSLELGDSAVYFCASSQEIGNGYTFGSGTRLTVV.

This clonotype qualifies as hyperexpanded. V and J are TRBV7-8 and TRBJ2-5; possibly TRBD1 for D (5 bases). Germline V CDR1 and CDR2: SGHVS, FQNEAQ. V dropped 5 bases and J dropped 1 base, with 11 bases sitting between them. CDR3 length equals 14 residues. The CDR3 DNA is TGTGCCAGCAGCCTGACAGTCTTCCAAGAGACCCAGTACTTC. It codes for CASSLTVFQETQYF.